This record looks at one TCR beta chain sequence and its context. V lost 3 bases, J lost 7 bases, and 3 bases lay in between. The CDR3 sequence is 11 residues long. CDR1 is MDHEN and CDR2 is SYDVKM in the germline V gene. These data belong to a study of T cell responses to AZD1222 COVID-19 vaccine. Measured with immunoSEQ multiplex PCR; TCRdb has only the in-frame clones, and not every one. Found here are 100,000 to 150,000 clones, 91% of them singletons; the top ten hold under 2%. The V call is TRBV28, the J call TRBJ1-4, with unresolved D. Material: peripheral blood, obtained 28 days after the second AZD1222 dose. This TCR derives from an adult who received the AZD1222 COVID-19 vaccine. Here the CDR3 reads CASSFIEKLFF. CDR3 in DNA: TGTGCCAGCAGTTTTATTGAAAAACTGTTTTTT.